Listed below are T cell receptor beta chains from one sample, sequenced in a study of blood T cell repertoires in COVID-19. Assay: immunoSEQ multiplex PCR; the TCRdb copy retains only in-frame clones and omits some. In the table there are a few hundred thousand clones, approximately 91% of which are singletons. Sample: PBMCs or T cells enriched from blood (not recorded which). The receptors originated from a woman aged 40 to 55 who had been exposed to COVID-19. Each CDR3 is given with its conserved first and last residue. D genes are given only for firm matches. Rows give clone size only sometimes, using once, few, many, or a class for an expanded clone.

j_call v_call d_call clone_size cdr3_nt cdr3_aa
TRBJ1-1 TRBV29-1 - once TGCAGCGGCTGGGGGGTCAACACTGAAGCTTTCTTT CSGWGVNTEAFF
TRBJ2-3 TRBV6-5 - once TGTGCCAGCAGCTTAAGCGAGGGTACAGATACGCAGTATTTT CASSLSEGTDTQYF
TRBJ2-3 TRBV9 TRBD2 - TGTGCCAGCAGCGTAGCTCCTAGCGGGGGCCCAGATACGCAGTATTTT CASSVAPSGGPDTQYF
TRBJ2-7 TRBV7-2 - - TGTGCCAGCAGCGAAAGAGCGGCGGGTTTCACCTACGAGCAGTACTTC CASSERAAGFTYEQYF
TRBJ2-1 TRBV7-3 TRBD2 - TGTGCCAGCAGCACCGTAGCGGGGCCCTACAATGAGCAGTTCTTC CASSTVAGPYNEQFF
TRBJ2-1 TRBV12-3/TRBV12-4 - - TGTGCCAGCAGTTTTGGGGGGGCGGGTGAGCAGTTCTTC CASSFGGAGEQFF
TRBJ2-7 TRBV2 - - TGTGCCAGCAGGTCCGGGACACTTCCCTCCTACGAGCAGTACTTC CASRSGTLPSYEQYF
TRBJ2-7 TRBV5-1 - once TGCGCCAGCAGCTTGGTCCCAAGGGAGGAGCAGTACTTC CASSLVPREEQYF
TRBJ2-2 TRBV19 TRBD1 - TGTGCCAGTAGTCCTACAGGGGGGAGAACCGGGGAGCTGTTTTTT CASSPTGGRTGELFF
TRBJ1-2 TRBV13 TRBD1 - TGTGCCAGCAGCTTACGGAGACAGGGGCGGTGGCTAGGCTACACCTTC CASSLRRQGRWLGYTF
TRBJ2-1 TRBV5-4 TRBD1 - TGTGCCAGCAGCTTTGGGACAGGGGGCTACAATGAGCAGTTCTTC CASSFGTGGYNEQFF
TRBJ2-1 TRBV2 TRBD2 - TGTGCCAGCAGGGCGGGACTAGCGGGAGTAGGGTATGAGCAGTTCTTC CASRAGLAGVGYEQFF
TRBJ1-5 TRBV6-2/TRBV6-3 TRBD1 - TGTGCCAGCAGTTACCGGACAGGGCGAAATCAGCCCCAGCATTTT CASSYRTGRNQPQHF
TRBJ2-1 TRBV19 TRBD1 - TGTGCCAGTAGTATTGACCAGGGGGCTGAGTTCTTC CASSIDQGAEFF
TRBJ1-2 TRBV7-9 - - TGTGCCAGCAGCTTAGAACCAGGGCCCAGAGGCTATGGCTACACCTTC CASSLEPGPRGYGYTF
TRBJ1-1 TRBV7-3 - - TGTGCCAGCAGCTTTGGAGGTAATACTGAAGCTTTCTTT CASSFGGNTEAFF
TRBJ1-3 TRBV6-1 - - TGTGCCAGCACGAAAGACAGGCTTCTTGCGGACACCATATATTTT CASTKDRLLADTIYF
TRBJ2-2 TRBV4-3 - - TGCGCCAGCAGCCAAGATCTTCACGAGGGCGGTAGCACCGGGGAGCTGTTTTTT CASSQDLHEGGSTGELFF
TRBJ2-1 TRBV13 TRBD2 - TGTGCCAGCAGCCCTCGGGGACTAGGAGGGTTTGAGCAGTTCTTC CASSPRGLGGFEQFF
TRBJ1-2 TRBV24-1 - - TGTGCCCCCGCTTTCGGTCTCCTACCCCATCTCTATGGCTACACCTTC CAPAFGLLPHLYGYTF
TRBJ2-2 TRBV5-1 TRBD1 - TGCGCCAGCAGCTTAGACAGGGGAGACACCGGGGAGCTGTTTTTT CASSLDRGDTGELFF
TRBJ1-1 TRBV11-1 TRBD1 - TGTGCCAGCAGCAACAGGGGGTTGACTGAAGCTTTCTTT CASSNRGLTEAFF
TRBJ1-1 TRBV6-5 - - TGTGCCAGCAGTCCACGGGCGGGAGCGGGCACTGAAGCTTTCTTT CASSPRAGAGTEAFF
TRBJ1-5 TRBV6-6 - - TGTGCCAGCCACAAGATTAGCAATCAGCCCCAGCATTTT CASHKISNQPQHF
TRBJ1-2 TRBV18 TRBD1 - TGTGCCAGCTCACCTTGGGACAGCCCATTAGCTAACTATGGCTACACCTTC CASSPWDSPLANYGYTF
TRBJ2-2 TRBV24-1 - - TGTGCCACCGGGATAAGGGGGAGCACCGGGGAGCTGTTTTTT CATGIRGSTGELFF
TRBJ1-1 TRBV11-3 - - TGTGCCAGCAGCTTAGACGTGACCAGGAGGACTGAAGCTTTCTTT CASSLDVTRRTEAFF
TRBJ1-1 TRBV7-2 - - TGTGCCAGCAGCTTATTTCTCAGGGGAGATATAAACACTGAAGCTTTCTTT CASSLFLRGDINTEAFF
TRBJ2-5 TRBV24-1 TRBD2 once TGTGCCACCAGTGAGGGACTAGCGGGAGGGTGGGAGACCCAGTACTTC CATSEGLAGGWETQYF
TRBJ2-7 TRBV19 TRBD1 - TGTGCCAGTAGTAGCTACAGGGGGCTAAATCCCTACGAGCAGTACTTC CASSSYRGLNPYEQYF
TRBJ1-1 TRBV30 - once TGTGCCTGGAGTGTACCGGTCCACTGGGACCCAGGCTTGGGGGCCGACACTGAAGCTTTCTTT CAWSVPVHWDPGLGADTEAFF
TRBJ2-3 TRBV3-1/TRBV3-2 TRBD2 - TGTGCCAGCAGCCTCAGGACTAGCTTTGGAGATACGCAGTATTTT CASSLRTSFGDTQYF
TRBJ1-1 TRBV18 TRBD1 - TGTGCCAGCTCACAACAATCAACAGGGGATGAAGCTTTCTTT CASSQQSTGDEAFF
TRBJ2-2 TRBV6-5 - - TGTGCCAGCACCTTCAGGGAAGCTTCTGGGGAGCTGTTTTTT CASTFREASGELFF
TRBJ2-1 TRBV6-6 TRBD2 - TGTGCCAGCAGAGTTCTAGCGGACTACAATGAGCAGTTCTTC CASRVLADYNEQFF
TRBJ2-2 TRBV13 TRBD2 - TGTGCCAGCAGCTTTTCCGCTAGCGGGGTAACTCTAAACACCGGGGAGCTGTTTTTT CASSFSASGVTLNTGELFF